A single sample is the source of the 19 T cell receptor beta chains below, sequenced in a study of OX40 agonist ivuxolimab in advanced cancers. The table came from immunoSEQ multiplex PCR; TCRdb's copy has only in-frame clones and leaves some out. The sample records over 20,000 clones, 80% to 90% being singletons. The starting material was CD4+ or CD8+ T cells sorted from blood, obtained in a trial of the OX40 agonist ivuxolimab. The receptors shown here come from an adult with an advanced solid tumor such as melanoma, head and neck, liver or kidney cancer.

V is TRBV5-6 and J is TRBJ2-1, with TRBD1 as a possible D gene (6 bases). CDR1 and CDR2 (germline): SGHDT, YYEEEE. CDR3 length equals 15 residues. The ends were cut back, 1 base at V and 8 bases at J, with 16 bases in the middle. The CDR3 sequence is CASSLRQGTRDEQFF. CDR3 nucleotide sequence: TGTGCCAGCAGCTTGAGGCAGGGGACACGGGATGAGCAGTTCTTC.

V and J are TRBV5-6 and TRBJ2-5; 10 bases agree with TRBD1. Gene TRBJ2-7 matches the end of the DNA better, so the J call may be wrong. Germline V CDR1 and CDR2: SGHDT, YYEEEE. The CDR3 is 14 amino acids. DNA of the CDR3: TGTGCCAGCAGCTTGGGACAGGGGGCTTACGAGCAGTACTTC. Translated: CASSLGQGAYEQYF.

CDR3 coding DNA: TGCGCCAGCAGCCCCGACAGAGCAACTAATGAAAAACTGTTTTTT. Its protein is CASSPDRATNEKLFF. This chain connects TRBV5-1 to TRBJ1-4; tentative D call: TRBD1 (5 bases). Germline V gene sequence: CDR1 SGHRS, CDR2 YFSETQ. The V gene lost 4 bases and the J gene lost 0 bases, with 10 bases spanning the gap. CDR3 size: 15 residues.

The V gene is TRBV12-5, the J gene TRBJ2-7; 7 bases match TRBD1. This CDR3 region has 17 residues. The germline V gene encodes CDR1 LGHNT and CDR2 FRNRAP. V shed 6 bases and J 3 bases; nucleotides not matched to a gene: 17. The CDR3 is CASGQTLLGQRHYEQYF. Here the CDR3 DNA reads TGTGCTAGTGGACAGACGCTCTTGGGACAGAGACACTACGAGCAGTACTTC. The complete variable domain, with remaining parts taken from reference TRBV12-5 and TRBJ2-7, reads DARVTQTPRHKVTEMGQEVTMRCQPILGHNTVFWYRQTMMQGLELLAYFRNRAPLDDSGMPKDRFSAEMPDATLATLKIQPSEPRDSAVYFCASGQTLLGQRHYEQYFGPGTRLTVT.

The DNA of the CDR3 is TGTGCCAGAAGCTTGGTTCTAGCGGGCTCCAGGAACACGGCCCCACAGTTCTTC. Protein sequence: CARSLVLAGSRNTAPQFF. The rearrangement joins TRBV5-3 to TRBJ2-1, with TRBD2 matching over 8 bases. Being an ORF, TRBV5-3 has a function that is uncertain. With V trimmed by 0 bases and J by 13 bases, 21 bases remained unmatched. CDR3 length: 18 residues.

This chain uses TRBV18 with TRBJ1-4; D is undetermined. Germline CDR1 reads KGHSH; CDR2 reads LQKENI. The CDR3 contains 14 residues. V lost 0 bases, J lost 4 bases, and 6 bases lay in between. CDR3 sequence reads: CASSPPSDNEKLFF. The CDR3 nucleotides are TGTGCCAGCTCACCACCCTCAGATAATGAAAAACTGTTTTTT.

This clone was counted a few times. The rearrangement links TRBV5-5 to TRBJ2-5, with TRBD2 matching over 8 bases. Germline loops: CDR1 SGHKS, CDR2 YYEKEE (reference sequence). CDR3 length: 14 amino acids. V trimming: 4 bases; J trimming: 1 base; junction bases outside the gene matches: 3. The CDR3: CASSVTSGQETQYF. The CDR3 nucleotides are TGTGCCAGCAGCGTAACTAGCGGCCAAGAGACCCAGTACTTC.

This chain links TRBV19 with TRBJ2-1; 7 nucleotides align to TRBD2. CDR1 LNHDA and CDR2 SQIVND come from the germline V gene (reference sequence). V lost 9 bases and J lost 5; bases outside the gene matches: 10. The CDR3 length is 14 residues. The CDR3 region is CASWGRGGNNEQFF. The DNA for the CDR3 is TGTGCCAGCTGGGGAAGGGGAGGGAACAATGAGCAGTTCTTC.

The chain uses TRBV5-4 and TRBJ2-7; the D is unclear. Germline-derived CDR1 and CDR2 are SGHNT and YYREEE (reference sequence). The CDR3 extends over 13 amino acids. V gave up 4 bases and J gave up 3 bases, with 11 bases separating them. CDR3 in amino acids: CASSKPPGYEQYF. The CDR3 nucleotides are TGTGCCAGCAGCAAACCCCCCGGCTACGAGCAGTACTTC.

The V gene is TRBV30, the J gene TRBJ2-3, with TRBD2 matching 14 bases. With 5 bases clipped from V and 2 bases from J, the junction kept 3 bases outside the gene matches. Germline loops: CDR1 GTSNPN, CDR2 SVGIG (reference sequence). There are 15 residues in the CDR3. The CDR3 DNA sequence: TGTGCCTGGGGGACTAGCGGGAGCTTCACAGATACGCAGTATTTT. It codes for CAWGTSGSFTDTQYF.

This chain links TRBV9 with TRBJ2-7; TRBD1 agrees at 10 bases. J lost 3 bases, V lost 4 bases, and 1 base had no gene match. Per germline, CDR1 SGDLS and CDR2 YYNGEE. This CDR3 is built from 13 residues. CDR3: CASSRDRGYEQYF. Here the CDR3 DNA reads TGTGCCAGCAGCCGGGACAGGGGCTACGAGCAGTACTTC.

The gene calls are TRBV6-1 and TRBJ2-1, with D possibly TRBD1 on 5 matching bases. The germline V gene has CDR1 MNHNS and CDR2 SASEGT. Trimming cost V 0 bases and J 7 bases, with 7 bases left between them. The CDR3 is made up of 13 amino acids. CDR3 in DNA: TGTGCCAGCAGTGAAGCGGGGCAGAATGAGCAGTTCTTC. Encoded protein: CASSEAGQNEQFF.

V is TRBV19 and J is TRBJ2-4; 7 bases are shared with TRBD1. With V trimmed by 0 bases and J by 1 base, 6 bases remained unmatched. This CDR3 region has 17 residues. CDR1 and CDR2 (germline): LNHDA, SQIVND (reference sequence). This CDR3 is CASSIEGTARAKNIQYF. The CDR3, as DNA: TGTGCCAGTAGTATAGAAGGGACAGCAAGGGCCAAAAACATTCAGTACTTC.

The chain is built from TRBV6-5 and TRBJ1-6; D is unresolved. Germline CDR1 MNHEY, CDR2 SVGAGI. The CDR3 is 16 residues long. Trimming took 2 bases from V and 7 from J, leaving 15 bases between them. The CDR3 loop reads CASSYQTGLGNSPLHF. The CDR3 DNA is TGTGCCAGCAGTTACCAAACTGGTCTAGGGAATTCACCCCTCCACTTT.

This clone appeared once. V usage is TRBV9 and J usage is TRBJ2-7, with 8 bases that match TRBD2. Germline trimming cut 4 bases from V and 2 bases from J; bases unmatched to any gene: 8. The CDR3 runs to 15 residues. Germline CDR1 reads SGDLS; CDR2 reads YYNGEE. CDR3 in amino acids: CASSTFGLATYEQYF. The CDR3 DNA follows: TGTGCCAGCAGCACCTTCGGACTAGCTACCTACGAGCAGTACTTC.

CDR3 coding DNA: TGTGCCAGCAGCTTAGGCGGGGCGGGAGTCTCCCACTACGAGCAGTACTTC. This sequence encodes CASSLGGAGVSHYEQYF. The chain couples TRBV7-8 to TRBJ2-7, with 7 positions matching TRBD2. From germline, CDR1 is SGHVS and CDR2 FQNEAQ. The CDR3 is 17 amino acids. The trim removed 1 base at V and 3 bases at J, leaving 12 bases unmatched.

The genes are TRBV5-1 and TRBJ2-5, with D possibly being TRBD1 (6 bases). Germline V lookup: CDR1 SGHRS, CDR2 YFSETQ. The CDR3 is 16 amino acids. V was pared by 0 bases and J by 5 bases, with 17 bases between. This CDR3 reads CASSLAGTGLGETQYF. The CDR3 DNA reads as TGCGCCAGCAGCTTGGCTGGTACAGGGCTCGGGGAGACCCAGTACTTC.

The chain joins TRBV5-4 to TRBJ2-5; maybe TRBD1 (5 bases). Trimming removed 4 bases at V and 1 base at J, with 14 bases between. This CDR3 is built from 15 residues. CDR1 and CDR2 (germline): SGHNT, YYREEE (reference sequence). For the CDR3, the DNA is TGTGCCAGCAGCCACCGACAGAAACCCCAAGAGACCCAGTACTTC. It is translated as CASSHRQKPQETQYF.

The chain carries TRBV9 and TRBJ1-2, with a tentative D call TRBD1 (5 bases). The CDR3 is 14 residues long. With 4 bases removed from V and 6 bases from J, the gap between germline ends came to 16 bases. Germline-derived CDR1 and CDR2 are SGDLS and YYNGEE. CDR3 sequence reads: CASSPYSQGDGYTF. The CDR3 DNA sequence: TGTGCCAGCAGCCCTTATTCGCAGGGAGATGGCTACACCTTC. Full variable domain (outside the CDR3, taken from reference TRBV9 and TRBJ1-2): DSGVTQTPKHLITATGQRVTLRCSPRSGDLSVYWYQQSLDQGLQFLIQYYNGEERAKGNILERFSAQQFPDLHSELNLSSLELGDSALYFCASSPYSQGDGYTFGSGTRLTVV.